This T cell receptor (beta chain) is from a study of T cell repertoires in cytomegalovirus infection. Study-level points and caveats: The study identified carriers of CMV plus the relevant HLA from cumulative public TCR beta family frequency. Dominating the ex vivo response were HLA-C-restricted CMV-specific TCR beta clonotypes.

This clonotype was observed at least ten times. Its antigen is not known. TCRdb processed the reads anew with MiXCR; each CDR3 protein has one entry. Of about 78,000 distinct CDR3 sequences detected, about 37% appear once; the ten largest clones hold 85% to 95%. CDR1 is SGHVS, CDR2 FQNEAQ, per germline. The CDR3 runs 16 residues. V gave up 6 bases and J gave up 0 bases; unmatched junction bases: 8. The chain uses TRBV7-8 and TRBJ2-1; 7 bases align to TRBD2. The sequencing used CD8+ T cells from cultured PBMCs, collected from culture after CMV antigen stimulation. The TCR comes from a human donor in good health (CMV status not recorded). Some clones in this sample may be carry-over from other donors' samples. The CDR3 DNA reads TGTGCCAGCAGTTCCATCAGCGGGGTCTCCTACAATGAGCAGTTCTTC. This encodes CASSSISGVSYNEQFF.